The sequence of this T cell receptor beta chain was determined in a study of T-cell memory formation after mild COVID-19. About the research overall: Most TCR clusters belonged to a single donor.

Study-level points and caveats: Clonal second-wave expansions that peaked on day 37 had unconfirmed SARS-CoV-2 specificity.

As for this clonotype: The antigen is unknown.

The CDR3 extends over 13 amino acids. Trimming removed 9 bases at V and 5 bases at J, with 14 bases between. From the 5' RACE reads, TCRdb called clonotypes with MiXCR, one entry per CDR3 protein. The repertoire includes fewer than 600,000 distinct CDR3 sequences, less than 25% of them detected once, and 7% to 9% sits in the top ten. This clonotype originated in an adult woman who had mild COVID-19 (a few samples of this study predate the infection). Cell type and time point are not known. The J gene is TRBJ2-1, the V gene TRBV12-3 or TRBV12-4; D is unclear. The sample consisted of PBMCs or a T cell subset sorted from them (not recorded which). CDR3 residues: CASTESSHNEQFF. The CDR3 DNA reads as TGTGCCAGTACTGAGTCTTCGCACAATGAGCAGTTCTTC.